The source of this T cell receptor beta chain is a study of blood T cell repertoires in COVID-19. Original processing notes: Amplifying reference gene primers gave estimates of nucleated cell counts. Profiled with immunoSEQ multiplex PCR; TCRdb holds only in-frame clones, not every one. Clonal size and the V and J genes are those of that table, whereas D and trimming came from the DNA. The sample yields 180,000 or so clones, roughly 88% seen once. In terms of age and location, participants ranged from about 18 to 89 years and lived in around 22 US areas. Sequencing input: PBMCs or T cells enriched from blood (not recorded which). This receptor was obtained from a woman aged 60-75 years who had recovered from COVID-19.

CDR3 nucleotides: TGCGCCAGCAGCTTCCTCGGGACTAGCGACAGTGAGCAGTTCTTC. Translated, it gives CASSFLGTSDSEQFF. V and J are TRBV5-1 and TRBJ2-1; TRBD2 matches at 10 bases. This CDR3 comprises 15 residues. Germline V gives CDR1 SGHRS, CDR2 YFSETQ. The V segment lost 2 bases and the J segment 9 bases; nucleotides outside the gene matches: 8.